A selection of T cell receptor beta chains follows, all from one sample in a study of blood T cell repertoires in COVID-19. The assay was immunoSEQ multiplex PCR, and TCRdb's table has in-frame clones only and misses some. Found here are roughly 300,000 clones, around nine tenths of them singletons; the top ten hold 6% to 7%. The sequencing sample was made of peripheral blood. These receptors all come from a young woman with COVID-19, enrolled during active disease. The CDR3 runs from the conserved cysteine through the conserved F or W. D genes are given only for firm matches. Clone size appears in some rows only: once, few, many, or a class for an expanded clone.

TGTGCCATCAGTGAGTATTCGGGGGACACTGAAGCTTTCTTT	CAISEYSGDTEAFF	TRBJ1-1	NA	NA	TRBV10-3
TGTGCCAGCAGGGAGCGAGGGGGGGGATACGAGCAGTACTTC	CASRERGGGYEQYF	TRBJ2-7	NA	NA	TRBV2
TGTGCCGGAGGGACAGGGGCCTATCAGCCCCAGCATTTT	CAGGTGAYQPQHF	TRBJ1-5	TRBD1	NA	TRBV19
TGCAGCGTTGACCCCCGGAACACTGAAGCTTTCTTT	CSVDPRNTEAFF	TRBJ1-1	NA	NA	TRBV29-1
TGCGCCAGCAGCCAAATAGACAGGGAGGATCAGCCCCAGCATTTT	CASSQIDREDQPQHF	TRBJ1-5	TRBD1	once	TRBV4-1
TGTGCCAGCAGCGAAGGACAGGGATGGAGGATGAATGAGCAGTTCTTC	CASSEGQGWRMNEQFF	TRBJ2-1	TRBD1	NA	TRBV7-2
TGTGCCAGCTCTCAGGGACAGGGCTCCTACGAGCAGTACTTC	CASSQGQGSYEQYF	TRBJ2-7	TRBD1	NA	TRBV18
TGTGCCAGCAGGCAGGGCTTTGGGGGGTGGGAAGCTTTCTTT	CASRQGFGGWEAFF	TRBJ1-1	NA	NA	TRBV28
TGTGCCAGCAGCGGGGACAGGAACACCGGGGAGCTGTTTTTT	CASSGDRNTGELFF	TRBJ2-2	TRBD1	few	TRBV7-9
TGTGCCAGCAGTTTCATTAATATAGGGGCCTATAACTATGGCTACACCTTC	CASSFINIGAYNYGYTF	TRBJ1-2	NA	NA	TRBV28
TGTGCCAGCAGTCCCGGACGAGGGAGGATGAACACTGAAGCTTTCTTT	CASSPGRGRMNTEAFF	TRBJ1-1	NA	few	TRBV28
TGTGCCAGCACCTCGGGACTAGCGGCATCCTACGAGCAGTACTTC	CASTSGLAASYEQYF	TRBJ2-7	TRBD2	NA	TRBV5-6
TGTGCCAGCAGCTTAACAGGGAGCTCTGGGGCCAACGTCCTGACTTTC	CASSLTGSSGANVLTF	TRBJ2-6	NA	NA	TRBV5-8
TGTGCCATCAGTGAGGGCCAGGGTACCGGGGAGCTGTTTTTT	CAISEGQGTGELFF	TRBJ2-2	NA	NA	TRBV10-3
TGCGCCAGCAGCCAAGATTTACGGTATGGCTACACCTTC	CASSQDLRYGYTF	TRBJ1-2	NA	NA	TRBV4-1
TGTGCCAGCAAGGTACAGGGAAGCCACGAGACCCAGTACTTC	CASKVQGSHETQYF	TRBJ2-5	NA	NA	TRBV6-5
TGTGCCAGCAGCTTGACCAGGGGAGATTCACCCCTCCACTTT	CASSLTRGDSPLHF	TRBJ1-6	NA	NA	TRBV5-6
TGTGCCAGCATGGTAGTCTCTGGGGCCAACGTCCTGACTTTC	CASMVVSGANVLTF	TRBJ2-6	NA	NA	TRBV2
TGTGCCAGCAGCCCCCTGAGCGGGACCTCCTACGAGCAGTACTTC	CASSPLSGTSYEQYF	TRBJ2-7	TRBD2	once	TRBV9
TGTGCCAGCAGCCCGAAAAGCGGGAGTACGGGCGAGCAGTACTTC	CASSPKSGSTGEQYF	TRBJ2-7	TRBD2	NA	TRBV7-8
TGTGCCAGCAGTTTGGCAGGGTGGGGAACTGAAGCTTTCTTT	CASSLAGWGTEAFF	TRBJ1-1	NA	NA	TRBV28
TGTGCCTGGAGCCAGTCCTACGAGCAGTACTTC	CAWSQSYEQYF	TRBJ2-7	NA	few	TRBV30
TGTGCCAGCAGCTTAGTGACAGGGCCGGTGAGCGAGCAGTACTTC	CASSLVTGPVSEQYF	TRBJ2-7	TRBD1	NA	TRBV7-9
TGTGCCACCAGCAGAGTGGGGACAGGGGCAGAGCAGTACTTC	CATSRVGTGAEQYF	TRBJ2-7	TRBD1	NA	TRBV15
TGCGCCAGCAGCCAGGGACTAGCGGGACCCCAAGAGACCCAGTACTTC	CASSQGLAGPQETQYF	TRBJ2-5	TRBD2	NA	TRBV4-1
TGTGCCAGCAGTCCTGCGTGGGCTTTGCAGTATTTT	CASSPAWALQYF	TRBJ2-3	NA	NA	TRBV28